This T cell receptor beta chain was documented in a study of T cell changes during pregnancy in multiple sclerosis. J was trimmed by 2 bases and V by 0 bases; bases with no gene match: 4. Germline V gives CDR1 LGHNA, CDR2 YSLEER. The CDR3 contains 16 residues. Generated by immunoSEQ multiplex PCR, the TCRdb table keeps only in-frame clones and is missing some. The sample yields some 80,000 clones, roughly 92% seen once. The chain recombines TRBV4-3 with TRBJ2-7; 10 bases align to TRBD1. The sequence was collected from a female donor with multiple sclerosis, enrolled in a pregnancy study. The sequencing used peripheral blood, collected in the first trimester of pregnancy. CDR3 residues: CASSQDGTGVTYEQYF. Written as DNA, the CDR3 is TGCGCCAGCAGCCAAGATGGGACAGGGGTCACCTACGAGCAGTACTTC.